These 25 T cell receptor beta chains share one sample of origin, sequenced in a study of T cells in Graves' hyperthyroidism and ophthalmopathy (dated by TCRdb to about 2019). Receptor libraries were prepared by multiplex PCR. TCRdb shows the sequencer as Illumina HiSeq 2000. The TCR beta CDR3 regions were amplified from the RNA transcripts. A first-round RT-PCR of the TCR CDR3 used the HTBI primer set with the Qiagen OneStep RT-PCR kit. The public reads were reprocessed in TCRdb via fastp at Q25 and MiXCR, keeping in-frame beta chains. Rows with one shared CDR3 protein collapse into an entry with the most common genes and DNA. This sample is represented by approximately 530,000 distinct CDR3 sequences; 16% of them were singletons. Roughly 18% of the sample lies in the top ten. Sample: blood. These receptors were obtained from a woman under 30 with Graves' hyperthyroidism.

Of note for this clonotype: At one of its ends the junction is not consistent with the germline gene, which may arise from a read error. For the CDR3, the DNA is TGTGCCAGCAGCTTAATTAAGCTAGACCTAGACTTC. Protein product: CASSLIKLDLDF. The chain recombines TRBV7-9 with TRBJ2-5; D unresolved. The CDR3 spans 12 residues. Germline CDR1 is SEHNR and CDR2 is FQNEAQ (reference sequence).

This clonotype was seen many times. The V call is TRBV20-1, the J call TRBJ2-1, with a weak D call TRBD2 (6 bases). Germline V gene data show CDR1 as DFQATT and CDR2 as SNEGSKA (reference sequence). Trimming took off 3 bases at V and 8 bases at J, with 20 bases between the two ends. The CDR3 is made up of 15 amino acids. In DNA form, the CDR3 reads TGCAGTGCTAGGCCTGGTAGGACTATTCTCGATGAGCAGTTCTTC. Protein product: CSARPGRTILDEQFF.

The rearrangement links TRBV20-1 to TRBJ1-1; weak D call: TRBD1 (5 bases). The CDR3 covers 13 residues. Trimming took 0 bases from V and 10 from J, leaving 15 bases between them. Germline CDR1 and CDR2: DFQATT and SNEGSKA (reference sequence). The CDR3 sequence is CSARDKARGRAFF. DNA for the CDR3: TGCAGTGCTAGAGATAAGGCTAGGGGTCGAGCTTTCTTT.

This clonotype was seen a single time. This rearrangement joins TRBV6-4 to TRBJ2-1; possibly TRBD2 for D (5 bases). CDR1 and CDR2 from the germline V gene are MRHNA and SNTAGT. This CDR3 has 15 amino acids. V shed 5 bases and J shed 2 bases, with 13 bases lying between them. The CDR3 protein is CASSRTPETYNEQFF. Here the CDR3 DNA reads TGTGCCAGCAGTAGGACTCCCGAAACCTACAATGAGCAGTTCTTC.

This clonotype was found many times. The chain uses TRBV6-2 or TRBV6-3 and TRBJ2-1; 9 bases line up with TRBD2. V trimming: 5 bases; J trimming: 0 bases; junction bases outside the gene matches: 2. Germline CDR1 MNHEY, CDR2 SVGEGT. This CDR3 is built from 15 residues. The CDR3 DNA sequence: TGTGCCAGCAGTAATAGCGGGGGCTCCTACAATGAGCAGTTCTTC. It specifies CASSNSGGSYNEQFF.

The table lists this clonotype with a few counts. The chain links TRBV3-1 to TRBJ2-2; 10 bases match TRBD2. Per the germline V gene, CDR1 is LGHDT and CDR2 is YNNKEL (reference sequence). The CDR3 has 16 amino acids. The V gene end was trimmed by 1 base and the J gene end by 4 bases; junction bases not matched to a gene: 3. Here the CDR3 DNA reads TGTGCCAGCAGCCAAGCGGCTAGCGGGAGCACCGGGGAGCTGTTTTTT. The encoded protein is CASSQAASGSTGELFF.

In this sample, this clonotype turned up many times. The chain recombines TRBV28 with TRBJ2-1, with a tentative D call TRBD1 (5 bases). V lost 3 bases to trimming and J lost 6 bases, with 12 bases between them. Germline loops: CDR1 MDHEN, CDR2 SYDVKM. The CDR3 is made up of 14 amino acids. CDR3 DNA sequence: TGTGCCAGCAGTTTGACTGCAGGGATCAATGAGCAGTTCTTC. This sequence encodes CASSLTAGINEQFF.

The V gene is TRBV13, the J gene TRBJ2-1, with D perhaps matching TRBD1 (7 bases). Looked up from germline, CDR1 is PRHDT and CDR2 is FYEKMQ (reference sequence). The CDR3 length is 19 residues. Trimming left V 5 bases short and J 7 bases short, with 30 bases between. CDR3 nucleotide sequence: TGTGCCAGCAGCAAAGAGGGGGCCAGGGGAGGACCGTCGGATAATGAGCAGTTCTTC. Its protein product is CASSKEGARGGPSDNEQFF.

The rearrangement uses TRBV19 and TRBJ1-2; TRBD1 matches at 7 bases. The CDR3 is 16 residues long. The junction had 9 bases not matched to a gene; V was cut back by 4 bases and J by 1 base. From germline, CDR1 is LNHDA and CDR2 SQIVND (reference sequence). As DNA, the CDR3 is TGTGCCAGTAGTACCCGACAGGGTAAGGATAACTATGGCTACACCTTC. Amino acids: CASSTRQGKDNYGYTF.

This clonotype has ten or more counts. The V gene is TRBV15, the J gene TRBJ1-1; 10 nucleotides agree with TRBD1. Germline CDR1 is LNHNV and CDR2 is YYDKDF (reference sequence). Trimming cost V 1 base and J 8 bases; bases outside gene matches: 10. CDR3 length equals 16 residues. The CDR3 reads CATSRGRTGGIAEAFF. For the CDR3, the DNA is TGTGCCACCAGCAGAGGAAGGACAGGGGGGATTGCCGAAGCTTTCTTT.

There are many counts of this clonotype. CDR3 sequence: CSARDFGGTNEKLFF. The CDR3 DNA sequence: TGCAGTGCTAGAGATTTCGGGGGGACTAATGAAAAACTGTTTTTT. This chain joins TRBV20-1 and TRBJ1-4; possibly TRBD1 for D (5 bases). Looked up from germline, CDR1 is DFQATT and CDR2 is SNEGSKA (reference sequence). CDR3 length: 15 residues. Trimming left V 0 bases short and J 2 bases short, with 10 bases between.

To note about this clonotype: A clone one base away is much larger, so this may be a read error. The chain uses TRBV15 and TRBJ2-1; TRBD2 might be the D (6 bases). The germline V gene encodes CDR1 LNHNV and CDR2 YYDKDF (reference sequence). This CDR3 is built from 15 residues. The CDR3 nucleotides are TGTGCCACCAGCGCACGGGGGATAGCCTACAATAAGCAGTTCTTC. Its protein is CATSARGIAYNKQFF.

V is TRBV18 and J is TRBJ2-1; weak D call: TRBD1 (5 bases). The germline CDR1 and CDR2 sequences are KGHSH and LQKENI. The CDR3 is 14 amino acids. Trimming took off 1 base at V and 5 bases at J, with 9 bases between the two ends. CDR3 amino acids: CASSPLQGDNEQFF. The CDR3 DNA reads TGTGCCAGCTCACCACTTCAGGGTGACAATGAGCAGTTCTTC.

This clonotype was observed a few times. This chain connects TRBV6-1 to TRBJ1-5; 7 bases fit TRBD1. Looked up from germline, CDR1 is MNHNS and CDR2 is SASEGT. V lost 8 bases and J lost 0; bases outside the gene matches: 1. The CDR3 is 13 amino acids. CDR3 sequence: CASRTGSNQPQHF. CDR3 in DNA: TGTGCCAGCCGGACAGGTAGCAATCAGCCCCAGCATTTT.

This clonotype was seen repeatedly, ten times or more. The J gene is TRBJ2-1, the V gene TRBV7-3, with 10 bases matching TRBD2. There are 17 residues in the CDR3. Germline V gene sequence: CDR1 SGHTA, CDR2 FQGTGA. V trimming: 5 bases; J trimming: 7 bases; junction bases outside the gene matches: 14. CDR3 in amino acids: CASSPQPASGGKNEQFF. As DNA, the CDR3 is TGTGCCAGCAGCCCACAACCCGCTAGCGGGGGAAAGAATGAGCAGTTCTTC.

This clonotype was counted only a few times. The chain combines TRBV20-1 with TRBJ2-7; the D gene could be TRBD1 or TRBD2 (5 bases each). Germline assignment: CDR1 DFQATT and CDR2 SNEGSKA (reference sequence). Trimming cost V 3 bases and J 3 bases, with 21 bases left between them. CDR3 length: 16 amino acids. CDR3 nucleotides: TGCAGTGCTAGGGCGAGGGGTGGGTTTTCATACTACGAGCAGTACTTC. Amino acid sequence: CSARARGGFSYYEQYF.

This clonotype was observed at least ten times. The chain combines TRBV12-3 or TRBV12-4 with TRBJ2-5, with D perhaps matching TRBD1 (6 bases). This CDR3 contains 14 residues. V gave up 6 bases and J gave up 0 bases, with 11 bases separating them. The DNA of the CDR3 is TGTGCCAGCAGGATCGACAGGTACCAAGAGACCCAGTACTTC. It encodes CASRIDRYQETQYF.

The gene calls are TRBV12-3 or TRBV12-4 and TRBJ1-3; 8 bases line up with TRBD1. The CDR3 sequence is 15 residues long. Germline trimming cut 7 bases from V and 3 bases from J; bases unmatched to any gene: 8. CDR3 amino acids: CASNRSGGGGNTIYF. CDR3 nucleotide sequence: TGTGCCAGCAACAGATCAGGGGGCGGTGGAAACACCATATATTTT.

This chain links TRBV14 with TRBJ2-3; the match to TRBD2 covers 14 bases. Germline trimming cut 2 bases from V and 6 bases from J; bases unmatched to any gene: 1. The CDR3 length is 15 residues. The germline V gene encodes CDR1 SGHDN and CDR2 FVKESK. This CDR3 is CASSQRLAGGDTQYF. In DNA form, the CDR3 reads TGTGCCAGCAGCCAACGACTAGCGGGGGGGGATACGCAGTATTTT.

Ten or more counts support this clonotype. The V gene is TRBV14, the J gene TRBJ2-1, with 11 nucleotides matching TRBD2. The germline V gene has CDR1 SGHDN and CDR2 FVKESK. The junction had 7 bases not matched to a gene; V was cut back by 3 bases and J by 6 bases. The length of the CDR3 is 16 residues. The DNA for the CDR3 is TGTGCCAGCAGCCACCGGCTAGCGGGAGGACCCAATGAGCAGTTCTTC. Amino acids: CASSHRLAGGPNEQFF.

The sample holds many counts of this clonotype. The chain is built from TRBV5-1 and TRBJ1-6; D is ambiguous. Trimming removed 0 bases at V and 7 bases at J, with 5 bases between. CDR1 is SGHRS, CDR2 YFSETQ, per germline. The CDR3 is 13 residues long. The DNA for the CDR3 is TGCGCCAGCAGCTTGGATACGAATTCACCCCTCCACTTT. Amino acid sequence: CASSLDTNSPLHF.

The J gene is TRBJ1-5, the V gene TRBV7-9, with D maybe TRBD1 (6 bases). The germline V and J ends were trimmed by 5 bases and 8 bases, with 22 bases remaining between them. CDR1 is SEHNR and CDR2 is FQNEAQ in the germline V gene (reference sequence). The CDR3 covers 16 residues. The CDR3 spells CASSILKTGPREPQHF. For the CDR3, the DNA is TGTGCCAGCAGCATATTAAAGACAGGCCCGAGAGAGCCCCAGCATTTT.

V is TRBV20-1 and J is TRBJ1-5; 7 nucleotides align to TRBD1. Germline V lookup: CDR1 DFQATT, CDR2 SNEGSKA (reference sequence). V dropped 5 bases and J dropped 6; count of bases not matched to a gene: 4. The CDR3 runs to 12 residues. CDR3 bases: TGCAGTGCTTTTGACAGGGTTCAGCCCCAGCATTTT. This encodes CSAFDRVQPQHF.

This clonotype was counted ten times or more. The V call is TRBV7-2, the J call TRBJ2-7; the D is unclear. This CDR3 is built from 13 residues. The ends were cut back, 2 bases at V and 0 bases at J, with 5 bases in the middle. CDR1 and CDR2 (germline): SGHTA, FQGNSA. DNA of the CDR3: TGTGCCAGCAGCTTATACGACTCCTACGAGCAGTACTTC. The encoded protein is CASSLYDSYEQYF. Filled out from reference TRBV7-2 and TRBJ2-7, the complete variable domain reads GAGVSQSPSNKVTEKGKDVELRCDPISGHTALYWYRQSLGQGLEFLIYFQGNSAPDKSGLPSDRFSAERTGGSVSTLTIQRTQQEDSAVYLCASSLYDSYEQYFGPGTRLTVT.

This clonotype has only a few counts. The chain uses TRBV6-1 and TRBJ1-5, with 9 positions matching TRBD1. The CDR3 spans 16 residues. After removal of 6 bases from V and 4 bases from J, the junction contained 10 bases not matched to a gene. Germline V gene lookup returns CDR1 MNHNS and CDR2 SASEGT. This CDR3 reads CASSPGTGPFNQPQHF. CDR3 coding DNA: TGTGCCAGCAGCCCCGGGACAGGGCCTTTTAATCAGCCCCAGCATTTT.